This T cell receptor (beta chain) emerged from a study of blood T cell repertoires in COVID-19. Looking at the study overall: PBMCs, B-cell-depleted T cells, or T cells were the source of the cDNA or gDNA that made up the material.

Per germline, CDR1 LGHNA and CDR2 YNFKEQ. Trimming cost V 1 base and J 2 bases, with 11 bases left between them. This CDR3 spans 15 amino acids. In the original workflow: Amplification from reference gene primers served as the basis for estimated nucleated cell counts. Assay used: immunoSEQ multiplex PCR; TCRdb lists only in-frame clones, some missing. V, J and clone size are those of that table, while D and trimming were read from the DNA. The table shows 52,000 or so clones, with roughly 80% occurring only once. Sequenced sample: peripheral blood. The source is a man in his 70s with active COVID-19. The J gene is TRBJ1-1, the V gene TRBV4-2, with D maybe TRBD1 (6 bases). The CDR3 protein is CASSQVARGNTEAFF. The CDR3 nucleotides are TGTGCCAGCAGCCAAGTAGCCAGGGGTAACACTGAAGCTTTCTTT.